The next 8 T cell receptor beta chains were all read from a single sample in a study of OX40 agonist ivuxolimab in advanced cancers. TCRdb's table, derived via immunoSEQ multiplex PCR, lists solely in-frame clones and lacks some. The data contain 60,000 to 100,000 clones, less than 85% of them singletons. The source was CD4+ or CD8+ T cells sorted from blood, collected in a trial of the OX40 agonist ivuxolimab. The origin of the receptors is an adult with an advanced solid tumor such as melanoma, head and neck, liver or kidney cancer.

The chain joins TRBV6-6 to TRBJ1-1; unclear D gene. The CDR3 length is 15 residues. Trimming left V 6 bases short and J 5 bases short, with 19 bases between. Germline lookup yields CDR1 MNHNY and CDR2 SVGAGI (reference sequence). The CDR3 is CASRDPGSGETEAFF. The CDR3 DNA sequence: TGTGCCAGCAGGGACCCGGGCTCAGGCGAAACTGAAGCTTTCTTT.

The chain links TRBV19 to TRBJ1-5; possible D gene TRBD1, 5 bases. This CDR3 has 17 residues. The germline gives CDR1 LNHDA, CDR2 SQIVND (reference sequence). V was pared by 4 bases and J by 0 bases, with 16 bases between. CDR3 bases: TGTGCCAGTAGTAAATTCGGGGGTGTTTATAGCAATCAGCCCCAGCATTTT. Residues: CASSKFGGVYSNQPQHF. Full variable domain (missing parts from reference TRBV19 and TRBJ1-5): DGGITQSPKYLFRKEGQNVTLSCEQNLNHDAMYWYRQDPGQGLRLIYYSQIVNDFQKGDIAEGYSVSREKKESFPLTVTSAQKNPTAFYLCASSKFGGVYSNQPQHFGDGTRLSIL.

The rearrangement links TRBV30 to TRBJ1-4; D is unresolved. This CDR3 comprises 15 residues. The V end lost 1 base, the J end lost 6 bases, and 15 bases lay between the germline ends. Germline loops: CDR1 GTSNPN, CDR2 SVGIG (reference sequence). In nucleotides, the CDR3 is TGTGCCTGGAGTGCCCCAGGCTCGGTGCATGAAAAACTGTTTTTT. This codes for CAWSAPGSVHEKLFF.

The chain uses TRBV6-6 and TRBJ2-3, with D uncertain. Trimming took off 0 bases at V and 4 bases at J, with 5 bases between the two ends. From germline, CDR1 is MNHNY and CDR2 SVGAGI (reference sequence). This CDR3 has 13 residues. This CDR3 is CASSYSRADTQYF. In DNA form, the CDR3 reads TGTGCCAGCAGTTACTCTAGGGCAGATACGCAGTATTTT.

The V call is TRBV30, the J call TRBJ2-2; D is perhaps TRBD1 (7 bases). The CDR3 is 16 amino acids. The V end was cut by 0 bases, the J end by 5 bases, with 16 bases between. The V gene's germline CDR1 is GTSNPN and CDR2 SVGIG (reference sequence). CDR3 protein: CAWSVIPQGGTGELFF. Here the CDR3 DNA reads TGTGCCTGGAGTGTTATTCCCCAGGGGGGAACCGGGGAGCTGTTTTTT.

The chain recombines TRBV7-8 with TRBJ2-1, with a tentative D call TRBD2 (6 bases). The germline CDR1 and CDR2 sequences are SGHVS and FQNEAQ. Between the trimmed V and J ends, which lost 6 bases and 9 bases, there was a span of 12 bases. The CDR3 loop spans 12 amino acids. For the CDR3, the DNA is TGTGCCAGCAGACATGGGACTGGTGAGCAGTTCTTC. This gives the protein CASRHGTGEQFF.

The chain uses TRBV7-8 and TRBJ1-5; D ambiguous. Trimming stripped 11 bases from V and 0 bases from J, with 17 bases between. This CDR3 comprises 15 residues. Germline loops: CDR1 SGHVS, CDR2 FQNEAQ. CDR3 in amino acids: CASTEGEYSNQPQHF. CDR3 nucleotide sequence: TGTGCCTCTACAGAGGGCGAGTATAGCAATCAGCCCCAGCATTTT. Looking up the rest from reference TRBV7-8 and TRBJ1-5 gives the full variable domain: GAGVSQSPRYKVAKRGQDVALRCDPISGHVSLFWYQQALGQGPEFLTYFQNEAQLDKSGLPSDRFFAERPEGSVSTLKIQRTQQEDSAVYLCASTEGEYSNQPQHFGDGTRLSIL.

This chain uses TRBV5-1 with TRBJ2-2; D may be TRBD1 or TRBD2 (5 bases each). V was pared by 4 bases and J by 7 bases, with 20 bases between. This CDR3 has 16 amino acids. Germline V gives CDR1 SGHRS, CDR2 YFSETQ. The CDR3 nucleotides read TGCGCCAGCAGCCGAAACCGGGACCCATCCGGCGGGGAGCTGTTTTTT. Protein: CASSRNRDPSGGELFF.